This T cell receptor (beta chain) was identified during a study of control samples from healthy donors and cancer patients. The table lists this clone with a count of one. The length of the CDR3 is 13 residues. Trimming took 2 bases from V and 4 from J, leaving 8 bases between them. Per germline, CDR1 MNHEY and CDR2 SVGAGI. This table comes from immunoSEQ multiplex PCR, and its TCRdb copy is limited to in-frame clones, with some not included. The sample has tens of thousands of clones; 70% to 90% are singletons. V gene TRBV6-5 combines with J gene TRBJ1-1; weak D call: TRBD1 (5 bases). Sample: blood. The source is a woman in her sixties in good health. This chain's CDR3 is CASSYGGGTEAFF. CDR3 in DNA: TGTGCCAGCAGTTACGGGGGGGGCACTGAAGCTTTCTTT.